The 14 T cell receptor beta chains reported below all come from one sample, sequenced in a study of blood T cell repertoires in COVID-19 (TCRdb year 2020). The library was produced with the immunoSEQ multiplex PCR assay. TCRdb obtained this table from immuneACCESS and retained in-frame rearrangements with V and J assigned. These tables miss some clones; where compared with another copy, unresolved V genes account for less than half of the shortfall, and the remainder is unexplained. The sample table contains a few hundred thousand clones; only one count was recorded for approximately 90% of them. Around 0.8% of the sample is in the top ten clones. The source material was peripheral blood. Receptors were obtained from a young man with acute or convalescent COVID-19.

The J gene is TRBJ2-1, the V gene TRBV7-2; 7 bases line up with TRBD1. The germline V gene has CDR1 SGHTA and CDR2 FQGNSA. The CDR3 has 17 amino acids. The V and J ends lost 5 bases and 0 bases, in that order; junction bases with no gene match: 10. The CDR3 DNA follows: TGTGCCAGCAGCCCTTTGGGACAGACGACCTCCTACAATGAGCAGTTCTTC. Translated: CASSPLGQTTSYNEQFF.

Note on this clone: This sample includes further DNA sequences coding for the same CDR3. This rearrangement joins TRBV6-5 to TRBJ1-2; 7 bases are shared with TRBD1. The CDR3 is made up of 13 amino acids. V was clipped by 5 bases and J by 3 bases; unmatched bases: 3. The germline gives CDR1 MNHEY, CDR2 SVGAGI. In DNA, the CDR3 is TGTGCCAGCAGTCCCGACAGGGACTATGGCTACACCTTC. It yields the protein CASSPDRDYGYTF.

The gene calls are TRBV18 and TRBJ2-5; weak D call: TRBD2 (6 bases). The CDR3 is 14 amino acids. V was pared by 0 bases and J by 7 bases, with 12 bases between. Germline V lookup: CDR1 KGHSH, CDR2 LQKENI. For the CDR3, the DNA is TGTGCCAGCTCACCACCCCGGGGGATAGGGACCCAGTACTTC. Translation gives CASSPPRGIGTQYF.

The chain's CDR3 is CAWSVRGLAGGFGEQYF. Here the CDR3 DNA reads TGTGCCTGGAGTGTACGGGGGTTGGCGGGAGGGTTCGGTGAGCAGTACTTC. The chain is built from TRBV30 and TRBJ2-7, with 9 nucleotides matching TRBD2. CDR3 length: 17 residues. J was trimmed by 7 bases and V by 0 bases; bases with no gene match: 16. CDR1 and CDR2 (germline): GTSNPN, SVGIG (reference sequence).

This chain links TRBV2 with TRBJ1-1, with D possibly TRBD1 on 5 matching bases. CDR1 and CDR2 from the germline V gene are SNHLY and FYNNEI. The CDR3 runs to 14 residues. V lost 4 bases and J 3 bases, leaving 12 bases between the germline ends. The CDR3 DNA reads TGTGCCAGCAGTGTATCTGGGGCGCACACTGAAGCTTTCTTT. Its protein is CASSVSGAHTEAFF.

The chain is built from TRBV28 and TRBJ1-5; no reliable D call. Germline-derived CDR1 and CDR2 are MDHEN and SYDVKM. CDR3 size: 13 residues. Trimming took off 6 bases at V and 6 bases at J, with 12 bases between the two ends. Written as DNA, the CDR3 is TGTGCCAGCAGAGTTCTATGGAGTCAGCCCCAGCATTTT. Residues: CASRVLWSQPQHF.

This chain's CDR3 is CASGLVRGVPEAFF. The DNA of the CDR3 is TGTGCTAGTGGTTTGGTACGGGGGGTTCCTGAAGCTTTCTTT. This chain connects TRBV12-5 to TRBJ1-1, with D possibly being TRBD1 (5 bases). V shed 0 bases and J shed 6 bases, with 11 bases lying between them. CDR3 length: 14 amino acids. The germline CDR1 and CDR2 sequences are LGHNT and FRNRAP. Full variable domain (outside the CDR3, taken from reference TRBV12-5 and TRBJ1-1): DARVTQTPRHKVTEMGQEVTMRCQPILGHNTVFWYRQTMMQGLELLAYFRNRAPLDDSGMPKDRFSAEMPDATLATLKIQPSEPRDSAVYFCASGLVRGVPEAFFGQGTRLTVV.

The CDR3 loop reads CASSSGTSGRAHEQFF. The CDR3 DNA follows: TGTGCCAGCAGTTCCGGGACTAGCGGGAGGGCCCATGAGCAGTTCTTC. The V and J genes are TRBV6-5 and TRBJ2-1, with 16 bases aligning to TRBD2. The CDR3 extends over 16 amino acids. With V trimmed by 4 bases and J by 8 bases, 5 bases remained unmatched. Germline CDR1 MNHEY, CDR2 SVGAGI.

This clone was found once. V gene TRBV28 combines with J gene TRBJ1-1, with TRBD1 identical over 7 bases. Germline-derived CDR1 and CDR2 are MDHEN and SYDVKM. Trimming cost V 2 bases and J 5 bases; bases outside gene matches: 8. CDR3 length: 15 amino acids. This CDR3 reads CASSLLRQGSTEAFF. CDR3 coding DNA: TGTGCCAGCAGTTTACTACGACAGGGAAGTACTGAAGCTTTCTTT.

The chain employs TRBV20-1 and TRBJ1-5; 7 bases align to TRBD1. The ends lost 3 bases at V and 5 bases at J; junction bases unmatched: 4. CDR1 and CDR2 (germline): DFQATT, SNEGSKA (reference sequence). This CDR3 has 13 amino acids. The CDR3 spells CSASGQDYQPQHF. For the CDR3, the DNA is TGCAGTGCTAGTGGACAGGACTATCAGCCCCAGCATTTT.

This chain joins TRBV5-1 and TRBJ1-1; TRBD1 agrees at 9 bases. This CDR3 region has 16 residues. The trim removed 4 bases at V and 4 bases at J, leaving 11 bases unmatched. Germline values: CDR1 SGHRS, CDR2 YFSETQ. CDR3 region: CASSLSLSTGGTEAFF. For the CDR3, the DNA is TGCGCCAGCAGCCTCTCATTATCGACAGGGGGCACTGAAGCTTTCTTT. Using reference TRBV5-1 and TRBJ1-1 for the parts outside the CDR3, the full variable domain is KAGVTQTPRYLIKTRGQQVTLSCSPISGHRSVSWYQQTPGQGLQFLFEYFSETQRNKGNFPGRFSGRQFSNSRSEMNVSTLELGDSALYLCASSLSLSTGGTEAFFGQGTRLTVV.

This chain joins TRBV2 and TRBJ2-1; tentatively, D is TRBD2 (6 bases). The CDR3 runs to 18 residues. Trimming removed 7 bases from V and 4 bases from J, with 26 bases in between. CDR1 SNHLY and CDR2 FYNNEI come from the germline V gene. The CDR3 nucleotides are TGTGCCAGCACTCCGGGACGCCGGCTCGGGGGTTCATACAATGAGCAGTTCTTC. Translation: CASTPGRRLGGSYNEQFF.

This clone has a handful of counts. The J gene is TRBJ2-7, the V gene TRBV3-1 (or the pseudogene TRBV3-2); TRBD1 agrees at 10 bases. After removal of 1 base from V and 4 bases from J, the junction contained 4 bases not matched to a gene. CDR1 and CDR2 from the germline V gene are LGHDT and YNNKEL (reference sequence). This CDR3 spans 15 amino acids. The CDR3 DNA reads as TGTGCCAGCAGCCAAGTGGGGACAGGGGCATACGAGCAGTACTTC. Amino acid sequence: CASSQVGTGAYEQYF.

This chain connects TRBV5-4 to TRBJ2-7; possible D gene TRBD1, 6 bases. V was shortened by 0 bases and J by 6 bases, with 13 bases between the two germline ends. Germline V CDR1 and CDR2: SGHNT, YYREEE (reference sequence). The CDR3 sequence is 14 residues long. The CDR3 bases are TGTGCCAGCAGCTTGGGCACTCAGGGGTCCGAGCAGTACTTC. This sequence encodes CASSLGTQGSEQYF.